The sequence of this T cell receptor (beta chain) was determined in a study of control samples from healthy donors and cancer patients. Germline V CDR1 and CDR2: SGHDN, FVKESK. V lost 3 bases, J lost 5 bases, and 4 bases stayed unmatched. This CDR3 contains 15 residues. Clones were sequenced by immunoSEQ multiplex PCR, and TCRdb holds only the in-frame ones, with some missing. The sample records roughly 50,000 clones, approximately 94% being singletons. Material: blood. V usage is TRBV14 and J usage is TRBJ2-1, with 10 bases identical to TRBD1. The receptor's source is a man aged 30 to 45 in good health. CDR3 sequence (DNA): TGTGCCAGCAGCCAGCCCGGGACAGGGGACAATGAGCAGTTCTTC. This encodes CASSQPGTGDNEQFF.